The clone carrying this TCR beta chain was counted once. Its antigen is unknown. The CDR3 has 15 residues. V was pared by 2 bases and J by 7 bases, with 7 bases of the junction left unmatched. Looked up from germline, CDR1 is MNHEY and CDR2 is SVGAGI. Templates that were synthetic TCR analogs were spiked into each PCR. TCRdb keeps only in-frame clones here, not all; method: immunoSEQ multiplex PCR. The data contain about 43,000 clones, approximately 88% of them singletons. Disease in patients was locally advanced or metastatic urothelial carcinoma. The record originates from a study of PD-L1 blockade in urothelial cancer. Across the whole study: Typically, measured as a median, blood samples had 110,000 to 150,000 T cells. Findings of the study overall: Pretreatment blood TCR clonality under the median forecast improved survival.

This specimen was PBMCs, taken around atezolizumab (anti-PD-L1) treatment. This receptor was taken from a man aged 80 or over with urothelial cancer. The rearrangement uses TRBV6-5 and TRBJ1-5; 8 bases map to TRBD1. CDR3 coding DNA: TGTGCCAGCAGTTACAGGCGGACAGGGAACCAGCCCCAGCATTTT. This gives the protein CASSYRRTGNQPQHF.